This is a list of T cell receptor beta chains from one sample in a study of blood T cell repertoires in COVID-19. Generated by immunoSEQ multiplex PCR, the TCRdb table keeps only in-frame clones and is missing some. The sample carries about 200,000 clones, 80% to 90% recorded once. Sequencing was performed on PBMCs or T cells enriched from blood (not recorded which). The source of these receptors is a woman in her thirties or forties with acute COVID-19. Both conserved end residues are part of each CDR3. The D gene is left open where the match is weak. Only some rows state a clone size, as once, few, many or a class for expanded clones.

j_call: TRBJ2-1; d_call: -; clone_size: -; v_call: TRBV25-1; cdr3_nt: TGTGCCAGCAGCCAGGGAACCTACAATGAGCAGTTCTTC; cdr3_aa: CASSQGTYNEQFF
j_call: TRBJ2-5; d_call: TRBD2; clone_size: -; v_call: TRBV5-4; cdr3_nt: TGTGCCAGCAGCCAGACTAGCGGGAGGGGGGAGACCCAGTACTTC; cdr3_aa: CASSQTSGRGETQYF
j_call: TRBJ1-5; d_call: -; clone_size: -; v_call: TRBV2; cdr3_nt: TGTGCCAGCAGACAATCGGGGGGGTCGGGCAATCAGCCCCAGCATTTT; cdr3_aa: CASRQSGGSGNQPQHF
j_call: TRBJ2-3; d_call: -; clone_size: once; v_call: TRBV27; cdr3_nt: TGTGCCAGCAGTTTAAGAACAGCGGTACCCTCCCACACAGATACGCAGTATTTT; cdr3_aa: CASSLRTAVPSHTDTQYF
j_call: TRBJ2-3; d_call: -; clone_size: -; v_call: TRBV9; cdr3_nt: TGTGCCAGCAGCGTAGCTCCCAACTTAGCGCGAGATACGCAGTATTTT; cdr3_aa: CASSVAPNLARDTQYF
j_call: TRBJ2-3; d_call: -; clone_size: -; v_call: TRBV2; cdr3_nt: TGTGCCAGCAGTGAAACTAGGTATGGCACAGATACGCAGTATTTT; cdr3_aa: CASSETRYGTDTQYF
j_call: TRBJ1-3; d_call: -; clone_size: -; v_call: TRBV28; cdr3_nt: TGTGCCAGCAACCGGCCTGGGGACATAAACCCCATATATTTT; cdr3_aa: CASNRPGDINPIYF
j_call: TRBJ2-5; d_call: TRBD2; clone_size: -; v_call: TRBV7-9; cdr3_nt: TGTGCCAGCAGCTTCCGCGTGGTAGCGGGAGGACAAGAGACCCAGTACTTC; cdr3_aa: CASSFRVVAGGQETQYF
j_call: TRBJ1-1; d_call: -; clone_size: few; v_call: TRBV30; cdr3_nt: TGTGCCTGGAACGCGGGCCGCACTGAAGCTTTCTTT; cdr3_aa: CAWNAGRTEAFF
j_call: TRBJ1-5; d_call: -; clone_size: -; v_call: TRBV12-2; cdr3_nt: TGTGCAAGTCGCTCCCCGGTGACAGGGGGCTTTTTGGGGAGCAATCAGCCCCAGCATTTT; cdr3_aa: CASRSPVTGGFLGSNQPQHF
j_call: TRBJ2-1; d_call: TRBD2; clone_size: -; v_call: TRBV11-2; cdr3_nt: TGTGCCAGCAGCTTAGGGACTCAAGGGCAGGGAGGGCTGTTCTTC; cdr3_aa: CASSLGTQGQGGLFF
j_call: TRBJ2-3; d_call: TRBD2; clone_size: -; v_call: TRBV7-3; cdr3_nt: TGTGCCAGCAGCTCCCTCAGCGGGAACACAGATACGCAGTATTTT; cdr3_aa: CASSSLSGNTDTQYF
j_call: TRBJ2-5; d_call: -; clone_size: -; v_call: TRBV11-2; cdr3_nt: TGTGCCAGCAGCTTAGCAGGGGAACTCCAAGAGACCCAGTACTTC; cdr3_aa: CASSLAGELQETQYF
j_call: TRBJ2-7; d_call: TRBD1; clone_size: -; v_call: TRBV14; cdr3_nt: TGTGCCAGCAGCCAAGGTGGACAGGGAAACTACGAGCAGTACTTC; cdr3_aa: CASSQGGQGNYEQYF
j_call: TRBJ2-2; d_call: -; clone_size: -; v_call: TRBV9; cdr3_nt: TGTGCCAGCAGCGTAGAAGCCCCTACTAGCACCGGGGAGCTGTTTTTT; cdr3_aa: CASSVEAPTSTGELFF
j_call: TRBJ2-4; d_call: TRBD2; clone_size: once; v_call: TRBV30; cdr3_nt: TGTGCCTGGAGGGGACTAGCGAACATTCAGTACTTC; cdr3_aa: CAWRGLANIQYF
j_call: TRBJ2-3; d_call: -; clone_size: -; v_call: TRBV7-6; cdr3_nt: TGTGCCAGCAGACCCACAATCGGGGATGGAGATACGCAGTATTTT; cdr3_aa: CASRPTIGDGDTQYF
j_call: TRBJ1-1; d_call: -; clone_size: -; v_call: TRBV28; cdr3_nt: TGTGCCAGCAGTTTATTGCGTTCGGCAGGCATTGGAGGCACTGAAGCTTTCTTT; cdr3_aa: CASSLLRSAGIGGTEAFF
j_call: TRBJ2-1; d_call: -; clone_size: -; v_call: TRBV21-1; cdr3_nt: TGTGCCAGCAGCTCGACAGAGAACTGCTCCTACAATGAGCAGTTCTTC; cdr3_aa: CASSSTENCSYNEQFF
j_call: TRBJ1-1; d_call: TRBD1; clone_size: -; v_call: TRBV30; cdr3_nt: TGTGCCTGGAGCGGACAGGTACTGACCTCCGCTGAAGCTTTCTTT; cdr3_aa: CAWSGQVLTSAEAFF
j_call: TRBJ2-3; d_call: TRBD2; clone_size: -; v_call: TRBV7-3; cdr3_nt: TGTGCCAGCAGCTTCGGGACTAGCCCCACAGATACGCAGTATTTT; cdr3_aa: CASSFGTSPTDTQYF
j_call: TRBJ2-3; d_call: -; clone_size: -; v_call: TRBV5-1; cdr3_nt: TGCGCCAGCAGCTTAAGAGGTACAGATACGCAGTATTTT; cdr3_aa: CASSLRGTDTQYF
j_call: TRBJ1-1; d_call: TRBD1; clone_size: -; v_call: TRBV19; cdr3_nt: TGTGCCAGTAGCGACAGGGGGAACACTGAAGCTTTCTTT; cdr3_aa: CASSDRGNTEAFF
j_call: TRBJ2-1; d_call: -; clone_size: -; v_call: TRBV7-6; cdr3_nt: TGTGCCAGCAGCTTAGCGCGTGGGAGCTCCTACAATGAGCAGTTCTTC; cdr3_aa: CASSLARGSSYNEQFF
j_call: TRBJ2-5; d_call: TRBD2; clone_size: -; v_call: TRBV19; cdr3_nt: TGTGCCACCAGGGGACTAGCGGGGGGTACCCAGTACTTC; cdr3_aa: CATRGLAGGTQYF
j_call: TRBJ2-1; d_call: TRBD1; clone_size: -; v_call: TRBV9; cdr3_nt: TGTGCCAGCAGCGTCGGGACAGGGTCCTACAATGAGCAGTTCTTC; cdr3_aa: CASSVGTGSYNEQFF
j_call: TRBJ2-2; d_call: TRBD1; clone_size: -; v_call: TRBV7-9; cdr3_nt: TGTGCCAGCAGCTGGGGACAGGGGAATACCGGGGAGCTGTTTTTT; cdr3_aa: CASSWGQGNTGELFF
j_call: TRBJ2-3; d_call: -; clone_size: -; v_call: TRBV7-3; cdr3_nt: TGTGCCAGCAGCCATGGCGGGAGCACAGATACGCAGTATTTT; cdr3_aa: CASSHGGSTDTQYF
j_call: TRBJ1-4; d_call: -; clone_size: -; v_call: TRBV7-8; cdr3_nt: TGTGCCAGCAAGGGGTTTTTTAATGAAAAACTGTTTTTT; cdr3_aa: CASKGFFNEKLFF
j_call: TRBJ2-7; d_call: -; clone_size: -; v_call: TRBV28; cdr3_nt: TGTGCCAGCAGGGGCGCCGGGAACTACGAGCAGTACTTC; cdr3_aa: CASRGAGNYEQYF
j_call: TRBJ2-7; d_call: -; clone_size: -; v_call: TRBV7-3; cdr3_nt: TGTGCCAGCAGCCCACACCGGGAAAGGGCCTACGAGCAGTACTTC; cdr3_aa: CASSPHRERAYEQYF
j_call: TRBJ2-5; d_call: TRBD1; clone_size: -; v_call: TRBV27; cdr3_nt: TGTGCCAGCAGTCAGGGACAGGGGTGGGAGACCCAGTACTTC; cdr3_aa: CASSQGQGWETQYF
j_call: TRBJ2-5; d_call: TRBD1; clone_size: -; v_call: TRBV29-1; cdr3_nt: TGCAGCCTAGAGACAGGGGGGGAGACCCAGTACTTC; cdr3_aa: CSLETGGETQYF
j_call: TRBJ2-7; d_call: -; clone_size: -; v_call: TRBV2; cdr3_nt: TGTGCCAGCAGTGAAGCCCCACAGGGTCCCAACTACGAGCAGTACTTC; cdr3_aa: CASSEAPQGPNYEQYF
j_call: TRBJ1-2; d_call: -; clone_size: -; v_call: TRBV10-3; cdr3_nt: TGTGCCATCGGAGAGGCAGCGAACTATGGCTACACCTTC; cdr3_aa: CAIGEAANYGYTF
j_call: TRBJ1-1; d_call: -; clone_size: -; v_call: TRBV10-3; cdr3_nt: TGTGCCATCAGCCCCGGGGAGGGCGCTGAAGCTTTCTTT; cdr3_aa: CAISPGEGAEAFF
j_call: TRBJ2-5; d_call: TRBD2; clone_size: -; v_call: TRBV3-1/TRBV3-2; cdr3_nt: TGTGCCAGCAGCCAAGCATGGCGGGAGGGCCGGGAGACCCAGTACTTC; cdr3_aa: CASSQAWREGRETQYF
j_call: TRBJ2-1; d_call: -; clone_size: -; v_call: TRBV5-1; cdr3_nt: TGCGCCAGCAGCTTGTCCCCGAGCTCCTACAATGAGCAGTTCTTC; cdr3_aa: CASSLSPSSYNEQFF
j_call: TRBJ2-2; d_call: -; clone_size: -; v_call: TRBV18; cdr3_nt: TGTGCCAGCTCACCCCTCGGCAGGGGTCGCACCGGGGAGCTGTTTTTT; cdr3_aa: CASSPLGRGRTGELFF
j_call: TRBJ1-2; d_call: -; clone_size: -; v_call: TRBV18; cdr3_nt: TGTGCCAGCTCACCACCACACAGGGATGGCTACACCTTC; cdr3_aa: CASSPPHRDGYTF
j_call: TRBJ2-7; d_call: -; clone_size: -; v_call: TRBV7-9; cdr3_nt: TGTGCCAGCAGCTACGGAGGGGTTGACGAGCAGTACTTC; cdr3_aa: CASSYGGVDEQYF
j_call: TRBJ2-1; d_call: -; clone_size: once; v_call: TRBV11-2; cdr3_nt: TGTGCCAGCAGCTTAGTCAGCGGACTCTCCTACAATGAGCAGTTCTTC; cdr3_aa: CASSLVSGLSYNEQFF
j_call: TRBJ2-3; d_call: -; clone_size: -; v_call: TRBV10-3; cdr3_nt: TGTGCCATCAATAGGGGCGGGGGCAACACAGATACGCAGTATTTT; cdr3_aa: CAINRGGGNTDTQYF
j_call: TRBJ1-5; d_call: -; clone_size: -; v_call: TRBV19; cdr3_nt: TGTGCCAGTAGTATCGGCGGTCAGCCCCAGCATTTT; cdr3_aa: CASSIGGQPQHF
j_call: TRBJ2-7; d_call: -; clone_size: once; v_call: TRBV6-5; cdr3_nt: TGTGCCAGCATTGGCCCTTACGAGCAGTACTTC; cdr3_aa: CASIGPYEQYF
j_call: TRBJ1-5; d_call: -; clone_size: -; v_call: TRBV19; cdr3_nt: TGTGCCAGTAGTGAAGTAAGGGGAGGGAGCCTCGATCAGCCCCAGCATTTT; cdr3_aa: CASSEVRGGSLDQPQHF
j_call: TRBJ1-3; d_call: -; clone_size: -; v_call: TRBV5-1; cdr3_nt: TGCGCCAGCAGCGCCGGGGGTGCCTCTGGAAACACCATATATTTT; cdr3_aa: CASSAGGASGNTIYF
j_call: TRBJ1-1; d_call: -; clone_size: -; v_call: TRBV7-9; cdr3_nt: TGTGCCAGCAGCTTAGGCGAGCGACTGAACACTGAAGCTTTCTTT; cdr3_aa: CASSLGERLNTEAFF
j_call: TRBJ1-3; d_call: -; clone_size: -; v_call: TRBV6-5; cdr3_nt: TGTGCCAGCAAGATAGACAGCGCTTCTGGAAACACCATATATTTT; cdr3_aa: CASKIDSASGNTIYF
j_call: TRBJ1-2; d_call: -; clone_size: -; v_call: TRBV5-1; cdr3_nt: TGCGCCAGCAGCTTGGTTCAGGGGAGCACCTCCGATGGCTACACCTTC; cdr3_aa: CASSLVQGSTSDGYTF